Detailed here is one T cell receptor (beta chain). This clonotype turned up a few times. This clone's antigen is unknown. There are no base qualities to consult, and no much larger clone falls within one base. Trimming takes 7 bases from V and 0 bases from J, and the germline ends sit 6 bases apart. The CDR3 spans 12 residues, from the cysteine through the phenylalanine. Only the CDR3 portion is preserved as DNA: 36 bases, with reading frame beginning at the first base. The reads were generated on an Illumina NovaSeq 6000. cDNA libraries for TCRalpha and TCRbeta were prepared by 5'RACE using constant-segment primers, with sample barcodes and unique molecular identifiers added. RNA was extracted from every sample with Trizol reagent. Libraries were amplified in two PCR steps, with a second sample barcode and Illumina TruSeq adapters added in the second step. Sequencing of the libraries was done on an Illumina NovaSeq, producing 2 x 150 bp paired-end reads. Processing in the source paper ran as follows. Reads were demultiplexed and collapsed into UMI-guided consensus sequences with migec v1.2.7. Using mixcr v2.1.11, the UMI consensuses were aligned to TRA and TRB V and J templates and assembled into clonotypes. A clonotype was counted as expanded or contracted only if both edgeR and NoisET called the change significant, with noise models trained on biological replicates. edgeR calls used a false discovery rate-adjusted p below 0.01 and a log2 fold-change threshold of 1. As an exploratory analysis of dynamics, max-normalized trajectories of the 1000 most abundant clonotypes were examined with PCA combined with hierarchical clustering. Separately sequenced CD4+ and CD8+ repertoires were used to assign a CD4 or CD8 phenotype to each responding clone. In-frame beta chains were kept once TCRdb had trimmed the public reads at Q25 with fastp and called clones with MiXCR. Each record represents a unique CDR3 protein, reported with the most common genes and DNA among its rows. These V and J calls rely on TCRdb rather than the paper's analysis. This sample has roughly 550,000 distinct CDR3 sequences in its table, and about a fifth of those were observed once. The biggest ten clones account for around 13% of the sample.

The source of the sample is a study of T-cell memory formation after mild COVID-19 (dated by TCRdb to the early 2020s). Regarding the study in general: Most TCR sequence clusters were specific to one of the two donors. In two donors, T-cell clones that expanded and contracted after mild COVID-19 were followed by sequencing TCRalpha and TCRbeta repertoires longitudinally. Two young, previously healthy adult volunteers made up the cohort, one male and one female.

Ficoll-Paque density gradient centrifugation was the method used to isolate PBMCs. Results and caveats for the whole study, not just this receptor: Contracting CD4+ clones were located mainly in the CM and EM memory subsets, whereas CD8+ clones were found to be enriched in EMRA. Whether the second-wave clones peaking on day 37 were SARS-CoV-2 specific was not confirmed. Some responding clones were detected in pre-infection memory, which suggested that pre-existing cross-reactive memory T cells had joined the SARS-CoV-2 response. Clones that contracted from day 15 to 85 showed balanced CD4/CD8 phenotypes, whereas a second wave of clones that expanded from day 15 to 37 leaned towards CD4+. Only a couple of mild cases were covered in the study, and larger cohorts including severe cases with pre-infection samples were considered necessary.

Sequences were obtained from PBMCs or a T cell subset sorted from them (not recorded which). This receptor was identified in an adult woman who had mild COVID-19 (a few samples of this study predate the infection). The sample titles of this study are shuffled in the database, so cell type and time point are left out; the donor was told from shared clones. The chain joins TRBV12-3 or TRBV12-4 to TRBJ2-5; TRBD2 might be the D gene, on 5 matching bases. The CDR3 region has the sequence CASTGNQETQYF. The DNA sequence reads TGTGCCAGCACCGGGAACCAAGAGACCCAGTACTTC.